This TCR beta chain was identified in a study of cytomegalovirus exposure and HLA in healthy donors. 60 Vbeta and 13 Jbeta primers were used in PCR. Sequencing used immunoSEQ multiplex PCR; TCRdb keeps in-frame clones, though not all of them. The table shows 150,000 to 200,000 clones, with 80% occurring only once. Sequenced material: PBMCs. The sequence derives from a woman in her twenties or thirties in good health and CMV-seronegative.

This chain's CDR3 is CSVEYGGRTDTQYF. For the CDR3, the DNA is TGCAGCGTTGAATACGGGGGTAGGACAGATACGCAGTATTTT. This sequence joins TRBV29-1 and TRBJ2-3; possibly TRBD2 for D (6 bases). Germline V gene sequence: CDR1 SQVTM, CDR2 ANQGSEA. This CDR3 has 14 residues. The ends were cut back, 2 bases at V and 3 bases at J, with 12 bases in the middle.